This is a list of T cell receptor beta chains from one sample in a study of PD-1 blockade in classical Hodgkin lymphoma. Libraries were prepared by immunoSEQ multiplex PCR; TCRdb keeps only in-frame clonotypes and omits some of them. The sample comprises roughly 100,000 clones, around 89% of which are singletons, and around 7% rests with the top ten. Specimen: peripheral blood mononuclear cells (PBMCs), collected before the second cycle of nivolumab. The receptors were sampled from a human donor with classical Hodgkin lymphoma. Each CDR3 is given with its conserved first and last residue. D genes are given only for firm matches.

d_call v_call cdr3_aa
TRBD2 TRBV7-8 CASSSSGGAWIHIQYF
TRBD2 TRBV4-3 CASSQPGLAGFNEQFF
- TRBV25-1 CASSALNSEQYF
- TRBV19 CASSIGWNTEAFF
- TRBV7-2 CASSLAQAGNTIYF
TRBD1 TRBV6-5 CASSYSAGGNEQYF
- TRBV7-2 CASSLGWVTGANVLTF
- TRBV27 CASSLQGQPQHF
- TRBV29-1 CSVAQVREQYF
TRBD2 TRBV6-5 CASSRGTSGGNEQFF
- TRBV21-1 CASSKAGTFTEAFF
- TRBV9 CASSGTPPTDTQYF
- TRBV6-6 CASSYGQFYEQYF
TRBD1 TRBV7-2 CASSPQTGASILYGYTF
- TRBV30 CAWRADRGYAIYF
- TRBV7-9 CASEGVREKLFF
- TRBV25-1 CASSEINVFGNTIYF
- TRBV11-3 CASSSLYNEQFF
- TRBV19 CASSPRGPPYTGELFF
- TRBV6-5 CASSYLGPLNTEAFF
- TRBV5-1 CASSLSSLRGETQYF
- TRBV30 CAWSVPRAAFF
- TRBV2 CASRLRDSSNYGYTF
- TRBV23-1 CASSQQGLTNTGELFF
- TRBV6-5 CASSRRGLVSPLHF
TRBD2 TRBV19 CASSMSSGGVYNEQFF
- TRBV12-5 CASGYGPSNTEAFF
- TRBV5-1 CASSLDWGSNEKLFF
- TRBV6-6 CASSRTAYEQYF